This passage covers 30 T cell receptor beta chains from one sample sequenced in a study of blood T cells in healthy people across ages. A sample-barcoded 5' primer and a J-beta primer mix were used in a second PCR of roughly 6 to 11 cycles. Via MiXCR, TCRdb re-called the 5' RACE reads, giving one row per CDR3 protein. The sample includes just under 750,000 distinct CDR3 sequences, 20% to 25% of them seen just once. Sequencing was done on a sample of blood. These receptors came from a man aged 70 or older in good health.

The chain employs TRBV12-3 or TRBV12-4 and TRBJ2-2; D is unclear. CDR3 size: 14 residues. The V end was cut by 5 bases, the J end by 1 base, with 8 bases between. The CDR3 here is CASSTTVNTGELFF. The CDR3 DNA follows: TGTGCCAGCAGTACGACCGTGAACACCGGGGAGCTGTTTTTT.

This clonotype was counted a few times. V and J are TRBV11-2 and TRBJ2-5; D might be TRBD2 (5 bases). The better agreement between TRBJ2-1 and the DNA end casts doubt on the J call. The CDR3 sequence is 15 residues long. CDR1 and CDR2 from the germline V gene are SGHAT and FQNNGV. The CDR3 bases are TGTGCCAGCAGCGAAGAGGGCAGGAGCTACAATGAGCAGTTCTTC. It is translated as CASSEEGRSYNEQFF.

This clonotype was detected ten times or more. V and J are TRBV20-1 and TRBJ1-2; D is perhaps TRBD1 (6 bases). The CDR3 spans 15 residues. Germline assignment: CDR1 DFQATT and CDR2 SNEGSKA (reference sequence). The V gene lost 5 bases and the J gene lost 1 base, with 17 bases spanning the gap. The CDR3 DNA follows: TGCAGTGCTCCTGGGGGGGCGACCCTTAACTATGGCTACACCTTC. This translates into CSAPGGATLNYGYTF.

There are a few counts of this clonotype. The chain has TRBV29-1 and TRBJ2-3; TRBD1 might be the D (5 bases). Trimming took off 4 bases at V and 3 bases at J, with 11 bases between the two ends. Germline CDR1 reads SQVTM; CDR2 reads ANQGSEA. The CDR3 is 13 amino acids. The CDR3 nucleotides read TGCAGCGTTGGACAGATCGTTACAGATACGCAGTATTTT. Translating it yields CSVGQIVTDTQYF.

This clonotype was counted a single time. The CDR3 DNA sequence: TGCAGTGCCACCGGGACAGGGGGCGCGGGAGACTTTAAGCCGCACACCGGGGAGCTGTTTTTT. This gives the protein CSATGTGGAGDFKPHTGELFF. This chain links TRBV20-1 with TRBJ2-2; 12 bases fit TRBD1. The CDR3 covers 21 residues. V trimming: 6 bases; J trimming: 3 bases; junction bases outside the gene matches: 23. The germline gives CDR1 DFQATT, CDR2 SNEGSKA (reference sequence).

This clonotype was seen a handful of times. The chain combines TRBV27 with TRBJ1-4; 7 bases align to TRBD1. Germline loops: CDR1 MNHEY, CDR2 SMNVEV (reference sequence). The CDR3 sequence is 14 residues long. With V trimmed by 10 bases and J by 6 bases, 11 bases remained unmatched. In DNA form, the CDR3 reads TGTGCCACCCCGACAGGGATTTATGATGAAAAACTGTTTTTT. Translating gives CATPTGIYDEKLFF.

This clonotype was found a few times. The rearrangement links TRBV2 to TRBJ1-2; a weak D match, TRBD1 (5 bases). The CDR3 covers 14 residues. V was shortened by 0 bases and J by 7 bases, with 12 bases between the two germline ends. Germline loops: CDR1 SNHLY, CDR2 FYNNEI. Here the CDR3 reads CASSEAPGQIGYTF. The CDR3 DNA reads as TGTGCCAGCAGTGAAGCGCCAGGGCAGATTGGCTACACCTTC.

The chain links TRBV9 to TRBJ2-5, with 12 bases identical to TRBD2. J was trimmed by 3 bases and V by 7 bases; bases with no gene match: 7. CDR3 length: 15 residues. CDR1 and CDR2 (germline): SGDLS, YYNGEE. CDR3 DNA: TGTGCCAGCGGCAACCGACTAGCGGGGGAAGAGACCCAGTACTTC. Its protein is CASGNRLAGEETQYF.

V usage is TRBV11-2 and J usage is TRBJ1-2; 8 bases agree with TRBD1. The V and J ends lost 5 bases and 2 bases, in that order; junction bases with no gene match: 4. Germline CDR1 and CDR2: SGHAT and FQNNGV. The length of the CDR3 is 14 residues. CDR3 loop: CASSTDRANYGYTF. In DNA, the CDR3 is TGTGCCAGCAGCACGGACAGGGCCAACTATGGCTACACCTTC.

CDR3 amino acids: CASCQEQSSSYEQYF. Written as DNA, the CDR3 is TGTGCCAGCTGTCAGGAGCAGAGCAGTTCCTACGAGCAGTACTTC. This rearrangement joins TRBV2 to TRBJ2-7, with D unresolved. CDR3 size: 15 residues. Trimming cost V 8 bases and J 1 base, with 18 bases left between them. Germline CDR1 SNHLY, CDR2 FYNNEI.

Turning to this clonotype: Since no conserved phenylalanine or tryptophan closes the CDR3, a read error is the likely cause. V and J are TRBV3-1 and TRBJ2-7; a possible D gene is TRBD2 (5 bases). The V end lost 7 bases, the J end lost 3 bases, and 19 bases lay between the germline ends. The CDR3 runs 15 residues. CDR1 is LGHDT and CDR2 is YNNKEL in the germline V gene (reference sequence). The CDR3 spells CASNDLGSSRYEQYY. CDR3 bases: TGTGCCAGCAACGACCTTGGGAGTTCTCGCTACGAGCAGTACTAC.

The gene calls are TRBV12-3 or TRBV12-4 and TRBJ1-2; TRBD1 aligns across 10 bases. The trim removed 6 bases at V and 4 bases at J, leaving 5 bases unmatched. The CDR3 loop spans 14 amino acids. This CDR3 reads CASSPTGGVYGYTF. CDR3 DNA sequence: TGTGCCAGCAGCCCGACAGGGGGCGTCTATGGCTACACCTTC.

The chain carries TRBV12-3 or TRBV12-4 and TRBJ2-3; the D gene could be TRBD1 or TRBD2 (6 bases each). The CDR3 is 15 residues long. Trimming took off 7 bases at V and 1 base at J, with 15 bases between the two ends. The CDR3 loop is CASNGGSARTDTQYF. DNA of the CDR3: TGTGCCAGCAACGGGGGCAGCGCGCGCACAGATACGCAGTATTTT.

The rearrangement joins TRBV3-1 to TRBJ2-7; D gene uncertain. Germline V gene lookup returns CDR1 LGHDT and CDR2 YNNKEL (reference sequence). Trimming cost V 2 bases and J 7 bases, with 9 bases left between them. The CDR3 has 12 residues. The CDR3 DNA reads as TGTGCCAGCAGCCAAAGTGGGCGTGAGCAGTACTTC. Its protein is CASSQSGREQYF.

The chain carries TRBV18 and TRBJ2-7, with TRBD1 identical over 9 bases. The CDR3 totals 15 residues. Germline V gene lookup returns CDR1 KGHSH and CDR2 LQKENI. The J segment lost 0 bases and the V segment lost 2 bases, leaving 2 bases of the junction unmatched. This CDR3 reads CASSPGTGSSYEQYF. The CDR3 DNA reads TGTGCCAGCTCACCAGGGACAGGGAGCTCCTACGAGCAGTACTTC.

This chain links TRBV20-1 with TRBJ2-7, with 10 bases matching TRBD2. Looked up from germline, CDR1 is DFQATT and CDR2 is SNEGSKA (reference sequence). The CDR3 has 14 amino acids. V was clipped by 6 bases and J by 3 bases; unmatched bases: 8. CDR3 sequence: CSAQASGGYYEQYF. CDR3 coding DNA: TGCAGTGCCCAGGCTAGCGGGGGATACTACGAGCAGTACTTC.

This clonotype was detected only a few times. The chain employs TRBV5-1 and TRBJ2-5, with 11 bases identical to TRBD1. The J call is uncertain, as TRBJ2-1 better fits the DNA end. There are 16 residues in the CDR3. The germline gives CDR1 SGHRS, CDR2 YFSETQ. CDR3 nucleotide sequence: TGCGCCAGCAGTCCCTCGACCGGGACAGGGGGTTATGAGCAGTTCTTC. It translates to CASSPSTGTGGYEQFF.

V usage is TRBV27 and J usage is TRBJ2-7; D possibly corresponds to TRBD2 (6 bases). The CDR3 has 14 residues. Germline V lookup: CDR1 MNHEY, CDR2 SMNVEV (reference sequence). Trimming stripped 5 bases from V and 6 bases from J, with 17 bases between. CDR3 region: CASSPTLMGGEQYF. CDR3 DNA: TGTGCCAGCAGTCCCACCTTAATGGGGGGCGAGCAGTACTTC.

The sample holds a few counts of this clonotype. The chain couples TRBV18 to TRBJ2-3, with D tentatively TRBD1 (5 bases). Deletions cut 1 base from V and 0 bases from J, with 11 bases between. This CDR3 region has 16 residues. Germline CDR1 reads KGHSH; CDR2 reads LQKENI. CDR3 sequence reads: CASSPRQGSSTDTQYF. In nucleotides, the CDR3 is TGTGCCAGCTCACCACGGCAGGGTAGTAGCACAGATACGCAGTATTTT.

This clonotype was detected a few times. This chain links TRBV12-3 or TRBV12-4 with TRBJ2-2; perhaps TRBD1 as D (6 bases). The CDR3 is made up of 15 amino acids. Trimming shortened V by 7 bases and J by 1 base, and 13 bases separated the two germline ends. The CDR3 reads CASTSQGRNTGELFF. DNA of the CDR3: TGTGCCAGCACCTCACAGGGTCGGAACACCGGGGAGCTGTTTTTT.

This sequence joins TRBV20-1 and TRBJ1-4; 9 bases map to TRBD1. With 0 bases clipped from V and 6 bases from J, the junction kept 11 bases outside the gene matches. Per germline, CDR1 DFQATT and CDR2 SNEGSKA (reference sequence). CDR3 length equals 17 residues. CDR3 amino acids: CSARDVWGRQGDEKLFF. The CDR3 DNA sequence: TGCAGTGCTAGAGATGTTTGGGGGAGACAGGGGGATGAAAAACTGTTTTTT.

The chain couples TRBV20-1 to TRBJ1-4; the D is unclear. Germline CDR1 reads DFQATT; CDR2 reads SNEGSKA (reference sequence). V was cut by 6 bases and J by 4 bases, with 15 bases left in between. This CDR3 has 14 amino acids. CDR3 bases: TGCAGTGCCAAGGCGTGGGAGTATAATGAAAAACTGTTTTTT. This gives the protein CSAKAWEYNEKLFF.

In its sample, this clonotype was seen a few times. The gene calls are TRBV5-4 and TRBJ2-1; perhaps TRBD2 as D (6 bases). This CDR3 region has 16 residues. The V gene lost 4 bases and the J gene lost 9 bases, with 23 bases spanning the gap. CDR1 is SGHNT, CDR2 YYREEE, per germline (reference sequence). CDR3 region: CASSPRTELARVEQFF. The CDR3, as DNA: TGTGCCAGCAGCCCGAGGACCGAACTAGCTCGCGTTGAGCAGTTCTTC.

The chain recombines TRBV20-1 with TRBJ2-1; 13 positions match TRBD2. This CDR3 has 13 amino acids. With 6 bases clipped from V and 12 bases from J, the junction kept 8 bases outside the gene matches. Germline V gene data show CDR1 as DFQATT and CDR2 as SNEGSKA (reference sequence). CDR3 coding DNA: TGCAGTGCCGGGACTAGCGGGGATCTGGGGCAGTTCTTC. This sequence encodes CSAGTSGDLGQFF.

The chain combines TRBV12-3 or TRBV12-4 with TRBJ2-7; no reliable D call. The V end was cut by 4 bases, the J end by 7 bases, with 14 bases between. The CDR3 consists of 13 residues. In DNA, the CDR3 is TGTGCCAGCAGTTCTGGATCGATGGGGGAGCAGTACTTC. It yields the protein CASSSGSMGEQYF.

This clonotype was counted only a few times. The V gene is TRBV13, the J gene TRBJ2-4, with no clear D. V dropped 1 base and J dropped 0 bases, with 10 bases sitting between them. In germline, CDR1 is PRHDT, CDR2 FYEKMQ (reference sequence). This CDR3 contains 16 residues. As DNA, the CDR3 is TGTGCCAGCAGCTTAGTAGGAGCAGTAGCCAAAAACATTCAGTACTTC. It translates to CASSLVGAVAKNIQYF.

CDR3 DNA: TGCGCCAGCAGCTTGCTCAGGGGGAGTAAAGGGCAGTACTTC. It is translated as CASSLLRGSKGQYF. The V gene is TRBV5-1, the J gene TRBJ2-7, with 7 positions matching TRBD1. The germline V gene encodes CDR1 SGHRS and CDR2 YFSETQ. Unmatched junction bases numbered 10, after V lost 1 base and J lost 9 bases. CDR3 size: 14 residues.

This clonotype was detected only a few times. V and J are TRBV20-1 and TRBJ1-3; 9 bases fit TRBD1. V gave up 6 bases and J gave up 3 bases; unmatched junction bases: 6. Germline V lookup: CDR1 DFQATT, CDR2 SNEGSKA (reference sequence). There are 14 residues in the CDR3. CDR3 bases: TGCAGTGCGCCACAGGGGGCGTTTGGAAACACCATATATTTT. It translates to CSAPQGAFGNTIYF.

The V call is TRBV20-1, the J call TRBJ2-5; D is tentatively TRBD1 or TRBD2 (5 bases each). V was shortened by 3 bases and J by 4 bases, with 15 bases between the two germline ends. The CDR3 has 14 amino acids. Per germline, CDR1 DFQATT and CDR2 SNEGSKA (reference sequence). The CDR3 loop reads CSASSGQDLETQYF. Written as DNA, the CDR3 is TGCAGTGCTAGCTCGGGGCAGGACCTAGAGACCCAGTACTTC.

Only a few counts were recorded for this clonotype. In nucleotides, the CDR3 is TGTGCCATCAGTGAGTCGGCACCTATAACTGAAGCTTTCTTT. Protein sequence: CAISESAPITEAFF. J is TRBJ1-1 and V is TRBV10-3; the D is unclear. The CDR3 has 14 residues. Per the germline V gene, CDR1 is ENHRY and CDR2 is SYGVKD. The V gene lost 0 bases and the J gene lost 5 bases, with 10 bases spanning the gap.